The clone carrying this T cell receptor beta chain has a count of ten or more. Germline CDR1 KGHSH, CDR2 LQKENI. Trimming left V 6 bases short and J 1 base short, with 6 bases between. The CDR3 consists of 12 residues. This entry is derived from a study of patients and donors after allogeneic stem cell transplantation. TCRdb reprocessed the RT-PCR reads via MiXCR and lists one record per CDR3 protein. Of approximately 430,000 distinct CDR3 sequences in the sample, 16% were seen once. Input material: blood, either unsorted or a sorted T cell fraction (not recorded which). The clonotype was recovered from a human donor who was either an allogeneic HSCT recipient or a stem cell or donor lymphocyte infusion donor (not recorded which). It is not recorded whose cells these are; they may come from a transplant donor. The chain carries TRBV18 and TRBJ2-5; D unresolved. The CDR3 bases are TGTGCCAGCTCGGAGAGCCAAGAGACCCAGTACTTC. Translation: CASSESQETQYF.